A selection of T cell receptor beta chains follows, all from one sample in a study of blood T cell repertoires in COVID-19. Only in-frame clones appear in the TCRdb table, and some are missing; sequencing was by immunoSEQ multiplex PCR. The top ten clones hold about 2.3% of a sample with 130,000 to 150,000 clones, almost 90% of them seen once. The sequencing sample was made of peripheral blood. These TCRs come from a human donor in a cohort sampled during active COVID-19. Each CDR3 is given with its conserved first and last residue. The D gene is left open where the match is weak. A row's size may be missing; if present it is once, few, many or a size class.

15,TRBD1,TRBV7-2,TRBJ2-3,once,TGTGCCAGCAGCTTAGACAGGGGGATGACAGATACGCAGTATTTT,CASSLDRGMTDTQYF
11,NA,TRBV29-1,TRBJ2-7,few,TGCAGCGTTGAAGAGGGCTTCGAGCAGTACTTC,CSVEEGFEQYF
16,TRBD2,TRBV19,TRBJ2-3,NA,TGTGCCAGTACGACAGGAGCGGGGGGGGTAACAGATACGCAGTATTTT,CASTTGAGGVTDTQYF
12,TRBD1,TRBV29-1,TRBJ1-2,NA,TGCAGCGGACAGGGGGTCGAGTATGGCTACACCTTC,CSGQGVEYGYTF
15,TRBD1,TRBV19,TRBJ1-1,NA,TGTGCCAGTAGTATAAATGGCGACAGGGTCACTGAAGCTTTCTTT,CASSINGDRVTEAFF
16,TRBD1,TRBV2,TRBJ2-2,once,TGTGCCAGCAGGGGGGACAGGGTCCGGGGATCCGGGGAGCTGTTTTTT,CASRGDRVRGSGELFF
17,TRBD2,TRBV24-1,TRBJ2-1,NA,TGTGCCACCAGTGAAACCCGGACTAGCGGGAGTCGCAATGAGCAGTTCTTC,CATSETRTSGSRNEQFF
18,NA,TRBV3-1/TRBV3-2,TRBJ2-2,few,TGTGCCAGCAGCCGAGGGACACAACCATTTTTTAACACCGGGGAGCTGTTTTTT,CASSRGTQPFFNTGELFF
15,NA,TRBV25-1,TRBJ1-1,NA,TGTGCCAGCAGTGAATATGGCTCTTACAGGGAGAAAGCTTTCTTT,CASSEYGSYREKAFF
15,TRBD2,TRBV29-1,TRBJ2-2,NA,TGCAGCGTTGGACTAGCGGGAGATTTCACCGGGGAGCTGTTTTTT,CSVGLAGDFTGELFF
17,NA,TRBV9,TRBJ2-1,NA,TGTGCCAGCAGCGTAGATGTGGCTGGAGGCTCCTACAATGAGCAGTTCTTC,CASSVDVAGGSYNEQFF
14,TRBD1,TRBV5-5,TRBJ2-7,NA,TGTGCCAGCAGCTCGACAGGGAGCTCCTACGAGCAGTACTTC,CASSSTGSSYEQYF
14,NA,TRBV30,TRBJ2-3,NA,TGTGCCTGGAGTGGGGACATACTACCAGATACGCAGTATTTT,CAWSGDILPDTQYF
17,TRBD1,TRBV9,TRBJ1-1,NA,TGTGCCAGCAGCGTAGGATACCGGGACAGAGAGAACACTGAAGCTTTCTTT,CASSVGYRDRENTEAFF
14,NA,TRBV30,TRBJ1-1,NA,TGTGCCTGGAGCCAGGGACAAGTGAACACTGAAGCTTTCTTT,CAWSQGQVNTEAFF
12,NA,TRBV19,TRBJ2-1,NA,TGTGCCAGTAGTATAGGGCAGAATGAGCAGTTCTTC,CASSIGQNEQFF
14,NA,TRBV19,TRBJ1-5,once,TGTGCCAGTAGTATTGCGTCCCCTAATCAGCCCCAGCATTTT,CASSIASPNQPQHF
17,TRBD2,TRBV5-1,TRBJ2-2,NA,TGCGCCAGCAGCTTGGCGGGCGGGAGTGCGTTTGGCGGGGAGCTGTTTTTT,CASSLAGGSAFGGELFF
16,NA,TRBV7-2,TRBJ2-1,NA,TGTGCCAGCAGCTTAGGAGGGGGGGGTACGTACAATGAGCAGTTCTTC,CASSLGGGGTYNEQFF